This TCR beta chain was captured by sequencing in a study of T cell responses to AZD1222 COVID-19 vaccine. This CDR3 spans 17 amino acids. CDR1 MRHNA and CDR2 SNTAGT come from the germline V gene. V lost 3 bases and J lost 2; bases outside the gene matches: 5. The protocol was immunoSEQ multiplex PCR, while the TCRdb copy is restricted to in-frame clones and leaves out a portion. The sample contains about 110,000 clones, roughly nine tenths of which appear only once. Note on this clone: Antigen unknown.

Broader study findings: Repertoire sampling occurred only after the peak T cell response. There were mostly white British donors and more females than males, and clonal diversity was possibly underestimated. Nearly half of unique spike-specific TCRs reportedly avoided B.1.351 and B.1.1.7 mutated regions. Seropositive at baseline were only five or six AZD1222 recipients.

J is TRBJ2-6 and V is TRBV6-4; TRBD1 aligns across 9 bases. The TCR comes from an adult in good health. The material sequenced was peripheral blood, taken on day 0 of MenACWY control vaccination. CDR3 coding DNA: TGTGCCAGCAGTGATTTTGGGACAGGGACTGGGGCCAACGTCCTGACTTTC. Translating it yields CASSDFGTGTGANVLTF.